The 30 T cell receptor beta chains below come from one sample, sequenced in a study of T cell repertoires in ileal Crohn's disease. Time point defined: neoterminal ileum biopsy at postoperative endoscopy, about 6 months after surgery. Using immunoSEQ multiplex PCR, the repertoire was profiled, and TCRdb retains in-frame clones only, with some absent. The table records fewer than 12,000 clones, approximately 78% of them present only once. The sample was ileal tissue. These receptor sequences come from an adult with Crohn's disease.

The rearrangement links TRBV28 to TRBJ1-3; no reliable D call. From germline, CDR1 is MDHEN and CDR2 SYDVKM. V gave up 7 bases and J gave up 8 bases, with 18 bases separating them. The CDR3 is 14 amino acids. CDR3 bases: TGTGCCAGCATCCGGGGTGAGACTGGGGACACCATATATTTT. Residues: CASIRGETGDTIYF.

The genes are TRBV5-1 and TRBJ2-3; the match to TRBD1 covers 7 bases. The CDR3 spans 14 residues. Germline V gives CDR1 SGHRS, CDR2 YFSETQ. Germline trimming cut 3 bases from V and 6 bases from J; bases unmatched to any gene: 7. DNA of the CDR3: TGCGCCAGCAGCTATGACAGGGTCACGGATACGCAGTATTTT. This sequence encodes CASSYDRVTDTQYF.

The rearrangement uses TRBV5-8 and TRBJ2-5; TRBD1 matches at 7 bases. Germline lookup yields CDR1 SGHTS and CDR2 YDEGEE. The length of the CDR3 is 15 residues. J was trimmed by 0 bases and V by 5 bases; bases with no gene match: 7. The CDR3 region is CASRPGQAHQETQYF. The CDR3 DNA follows: TGTGCCAGCAGGCCAGGACAGGCCCACCAAGAGACCCAGTACTTC.

The V and J genes are TRBV28 and TRBJ2-7, with a tentative D call TRBD2 (5 bases). The CDR3 has 15 amino acids. Germline CDR1 MDHEN, CDR2 SYDVKM. The V gene lost 2 bases and the J gene lost 4 bases, with 15 bases spanning the gap. This chain's CDR3 is CASSLVEAGLYEQYF. CDR3 DNA sequence: TGTGCCAGCAGTTTAGTGGAGGCGGGTCTATACGAGCAGTACTTC.

V is TRBV5-5 and J is TRBJ1-1; 8 bases align to TRBD1. CDR1 and CDR2 from the germline V gene are SGHKS and YYEKEE (reference sequence). V gave up 3 bases and J gave up 1 base; unmatched junction bases: 2. This CDR3 is built from 14 residues. CDR3 residues: CASSSTGANTEAFF. In DNA, the CDR3 is TGTGCCAGCAGCTCGACAGGGGCGAACACTGAAGCTTTCTTT.

The V and J genes are TRBV9 and TRBJ2-5, with TRBD2 identical over 8 bases. This CDR3 is 17 amino acids long. Germline V gene lookup returns CDR1 SGDLS and CDR2 YYNGEE. V lost 0 bases, J lost 4 bases, and 11 bases stayed unmatched. CDR3 loop: CASSVGWAGGPLETQYF. The CDR3 DNA follows: TGTGCCAGCAGCGTAGGGTGGGCGGGAGGCCCCTTAGAGACCCAGTACTTC.

The V gene is TRBV20-1, the J gene TRBJ2-7; the D is unclear. CDR1 DFQATT and CDR2 SNEGSKA come from the germline V gene (reference sequence). The CDR3 spans 11 residues. With 7 bases removed from V and 3 bases from J, the gap between germline ends came to 10 bases. CDR3 sequence: CSVYSHYEQYF. In DNA, the CDR3 is TGCAGTGTGTACTCTCACTACGAGCAGTACTTC.

The chain couples TRBV2 to TRBJ1-5; D ambiguous. Germline values: CDR1 SNHLY, CDR2 FYNNEI. The V and J ends lost 8 bases and 4 bases respectively, with 12 bases between them. The CDR3 runs to 13 residues. The CDR3 DNA follows: TGTGCCAGCGGGCCAGCTCTAAATCAGCCCCAGCATTTT. Translating gives CASGPALNQPQHF.

The chain employs TRBV4-2 and TRBJ1-3; D perhaps matches TRBD1 (6 bases). Germline V gene data show CDR1 as LGHNA and CDR2 as YNFKEQ. The length of the CDR3 is 17 residues. V gave up 1 base and J gave up 2 bases, with 15 bases separating them. CDR3 nucleotides: TGTGCCAGCAGCCAAGCTCTGGGTTCAGGGGCTGGAAACACCATATATTTT. Translated: CASSQALGSGAGNTIYF.

To note about this clone: Distinct nucleotide sequences in the sample also encode this CDR3. The chain combines TRBV5-1 with TRBJ1-1, with 7 bases that match TRBD1. V lost 4 bases to trimming and J lost 3 bases; unmatched junction nucleotides: 9. The CDR3 spans 15 residues. CDR1 and CDR2 from the germline V gene are SGHRS and YFSETQ. The CDR3: CASSRSRGLDTEAFF. The CDR3 DNA reads TGCGCCAGCAGCCGTAGTAGGGGGCTGGACACTGAAGCTTTCTTT. Based on the CDR3 plus reference TRBV5-1 and TRBJ1-1, the full variable domain is KAGVTQTPRYLIKTRGQQVTLSCSPISGHRSVSWYQQTPGQGLQFLFEYFSETQRNKGNFPGRFSGRQFSNSRSEMNVSTLELGDSALYLCASSRSRGLDTEAFFGQGTRLTVV.

The J gene is TRBJ2-7, the V gene TRBV7-6; 7 bases match TRBD2. The CDR3 is 16 residues long. V trimming: 5 bases; J trimming: 2 bases; junction bases outside the gene matches: 12. Germline V gene lookup returns CDR1 SGHVS and CDR2 FNYEAQ. CDR3 nucleotide sequence: TGTGCCAGCAGCCCTCTGGGCGGGAGAAGCCCCTACGAGCAGTACTTC. Translating it yields CASSPLGGRSPYEQYF.

This clone was observed a single time. The genes are TRBV7-9 and TRBJ2-7; possible D gene TRBD1, 6 bases. Germline CDR1 SEHNR, CDR2 FQNEAQ (reference sequence). V shed 3 bases and J shed 0 bases, with 18 bases lying between them. The CDR3 consists of 17 residues. The CDR3 loop is CASSFGYYDRYSYEQYF. The CDR3 nucleotides read TGTGCCAGCAGCTTCGGCTATTACGACAGGTACTCCTACGAGCAGTACTTC. The whole variable domain, remainder taken from reference TRBV7-9 and TRBJ2-7, is DTGVSQNPRHKITKRGQNVTFRCDPISEHNRLYWYRQTLGQGPEFLTYFQNEAQLEKSRLLSDRFSAERPKGSFSTLEIQRTEQGDSAMYLCASSFGYYDRYSYEQYFGPGTRLTVT.

The chain links TRBV4-1 to TRBJ2-3; the match to TRBD1 covers 7 bases. Germline CDR1 is MGHRA and CDR2 is YSYEKL. This CDR3 is 15 amino acids long. J was trimmed by 2 bases and V by 3 bases; bases with no gene match: 5. The CDR3 DNA reads as TGCGCCAGCAGCCAGGGGACAGCTTACACAGATACGCAGTATTTT. As protein: CASSQGTAYTDTQYF.

This chain uses TRBV9 with TRBJ2-7, with D maybe TRBD2 (5 bases). Deletions cut 2 bases from V and 0 bases from J, with 12 bases between. The CDR3 length is 15 residues. Germline V gene data show CDR1 as SGDLS and CDR2 as YYNGEE. Here the CDR3 DNA reads TGTGCCAGCAGCGTTTCGGACTGGGGCTCCTACGAGCAGTACTTC. Translated: CASSVSDWGSYEQYF.

J is TRBJ2-1 and V is TRBV9, with TRBD2 as a possible D gene (5 bases). Germline loops: CDR1 SGDLS, CDR2 YYNGEE. The CDR3 is made up of 14 amino acids. V was pared by 5 bases and J by 9 bases, with 18 bases between. The CDR3: CASSRRGSEGEQFF. CDR3 sequence (DNA): TGTGCCAGCAGTCGTAGAGGATCTGAGGGTGAGCAGTTCTTC.

The gene calls are TRBV18 and TRBJ1-1; D is perhaps TRBD1 (6 bases). Germline V CDR1 and CDR2: KGHSH, LQKENI. CDR3 size: 14 residues. V was trimmed by 1 base and J by 4 bases, leaving 10 bases between them. The CDR3 nucleotides are TGTGCCAGCTCACCACTTAGAGGGGGCACTGAAGCTTTCTTT. Translation: CASSPLRGGTEAFF.

In its sample, this clone was seen a few times. The rearrangement uses TRBV7-2 and TRBJ2-5; 7 bases are shared with TRBD1. The ends lost 4 bases at V and 3 bases at J; junction bases unmatched: 8. There are 15 residues in the CDR3. Per the germline V gene, CDR1 is SGHTA and CDR2 is FQGNSA. CDR3 sequence (DNA): TGTGCCAGCAGCTCCCGACAGGGCCCCAAAGAGACCCAGTACTTC. Protein: CASSSRQGPKETQYF.

The rearrangement joins TRBV7-2 to TRBJ2-7; 14 nucleotides line up with TRBD2. CDR1 and CDR2 from the germline V gene are SGHTA and FQGNSA. V shed 1 base, J shed 6 bases, and the junction held 8 bases outside the gene matches. This CDR3 has 17 residues. CDR3 protein: CASSLEGLAGGRGEQYF. In DNA form, the CDR3 reads TGTGCCAGCAGCTTAGAAGGACTAGCGGGAGGTCGGGGCGAGCAGTACTTC.

V usage is TRBV28 and J usage is TRBJ2-1; 7 nucleotides match TRBD1. The CDR3 totals 13 residues. Germline V gene data show CDR1 as MDHEN and CDR2 as SYDVKM. The V and J ends lost 5 bases and 5 bases, in that order; junction bases with no gene match: 3. The CDR3 region has the DNA TGTGCCAGCAGTCGACAGGGTCACAATGAGCAGTTCTTC. Translation gives CASSRQGHNEQFF.

The CDR3 nucleotides read TGTGCCAGAAGCATGGCTTCCGGGACTTGGGTCCGATTCTACGAGCAGTACTTC. As protein: CARSMASGTWVRFYEQYF. The V call is TRBV5-3, the J call TRBJ2-7, with D possibly matching TRBD2 (6 bases). TRBV5-3 is noted as an ORF with a role that remains uncertain. The CDR3 totals 18 residues. V lost 4 bases and J lost 3, with 26 bases in between.

This clone was picked up a small number of times. The chain couples TRBV28 to TRBJ2-7, with D possibly matching TRBD1 (5 bases). The CDR3 consists of 13 residues. CDR1 MDHEN and CDR2 SYDVKM come from the germline V gene. V was shortened by 4 bases and J by 6 bases, with 13 bases between the two germline ends. This CDR3 reads CASSSGQYPEQYF. The CDR3 DNA reads TGTGCCAGCAGTTCCGGACAATATCCCGAGCAGTACTTC.

The chain employs TRBV5-1 and TRBJ1-2; 8 bases agree with TRBD1. Germline V CDR1 and CDR2: SGHRS, YFSETQ. V gave up 0 bases and J gave up 5 bases; unmatched junction bases: 6. The CDR3 runs to 15 residues. The CDR3 sequence: CASSLAPGQGYGYTF. The CDR3 region has the DNA TGCGCCAGCAGCTTGGCCCCTGGACAGGGTTATGGCTACACCTTC.

V gene TRBV5-1 combines with J gene TRBJ2-5; tentative D call: TRBD1 (7 bases). Germline V CDR1 and CDR2: SGHRS, YFSETQ. V lost 4 bases, J lost 2 bases, and 15 bases lay in between. There are 15 residues in the CDR3. The CDR3 DNA sequence: TGCGCCAGCAGCCCTGGGGCGGGACAGCAAGAGACCCAGTACTTC. Translated, it gives CASSPGAGQQETQYF.

V and J are TRBV2 and TRBJ1-1, with D uncertain. From germline, CDR1 is SNHLY and CDR2 FYNNEI. Deletions cut 6 bases from V and 0 bases from J, with 20 bases between. The CDR3 contains 17 residues. The DNA for the CDR3 is TGTGCCAGCAGAGACCTTAAAAGGAACGGGATGAACACTGAAGCTTTCTTT. Its protein is CASRDLKRNGMNTEAFF.

CDR3 bases: TGTGCCACCAGCAGGTATTCGGGTGCCGGAGATGAGCAGTTCTTC. This encodes CATSRYSGAGDEQFF. This chain uses TRBV15 with TRBJ2-1; no reliable D call. The CDR3 is made up of 15 amino acids. Germline-derived CDR1 and CDR2 are LNHNV and YYDKDF (reference sequence). The ends were cut back, 3 bases at V and 8 bases at J, with 17 bases in the middle.

V gene TRBV18 combines with J gene TRBJ2-1; the D gene is possibly TRBD2 (5 bases). This CDR3 spans 16 amino acids. Germline values: CDR1 KGHSH, CDR2 LQKENI. V was cut by 8 bases and J by 4 bases, with 21 bases left in between. This CDR3 is CASAYTNGIGYNEQFF. The CDR3 bases are TGTGCCAGCGCCTACACCAACGGGATAGGGTACAATGAGCAGTTCTTC.

V usage is TRBV5-6 and J usage is TRBJ2-2; D might be TRBD2 (6 bases). Germline V gene lookup returns CDR1 SGHDT and CDR2 YYEEEE. The CDR3 has 16 residues. Trimming cost V 0 bases and J 4 bases, with 13 bases left between them. The CDR3 region has the DNA TGTGCCAGCAGCTTGGCCACGGGAGAAGTCACCGGGGAGCTGTTTTTT. As protein: CASSLATGEVTGELFF. The full variable domain, completed using reference TRBV5-6 and TRBJ2-2, is DAGVTQSPTHLIKTRGQQVTLRCSPKSGHDTVSWYQQALGQGPQFIFQYYEEEERQRGNFPDRFSGHQFPNYSSELNVNALLLGDSALYLCASSLATGEVTGELFFGEGSRLTVL.

V gene TRBV18 combines with J gene TRBJ1-2, with D perhaps matching TRBD1 (6 bases). The CDR3 is 15 residues long. The ends were cut back, 2 bases at V and 8 bases at J, with 18 bases in the middle. Per germline, CDR1 KGHSH and CDR2 LQKENI. DNA for the CDR3: TGTGCCAGCTCACCAAGTACGTCAGGGGTGTTAGGCTACACCTTC. Translated, it gives CASSPSTSGVLGYTF.

The J gene is TRBJ2-7, the V gene TRBV7-3, with D perhaps TRBD2 (6 bases). The CDR3 has 15 amino acids. The V end lost 5 bases, the J end lost 0 bases, and 14 bases lay between the germline ends. CDR1 and CDR2 from the germline V gene are SGHTA and FQGTGA. The CDR3 reads CASSTSGLSSYEQYF. DNA for the CDR3: TGTGCCAGCAGCACATCGGGACTCTCCTCCTACGAGCAGTACTTC.

The rearrangement links TRBV2 to TRBJ2-3, with D tentatively TRBD1 (6 bases). The germline gives CDR1 SNHLY, CDR2 FYNNEI. The CDR3 runs to 12 residues. Trimming took off 6 bases at V and 5 bases at J, with 9 bases between the two ends. In DNA, the CDR3 is TGTGCCAGCAGGCGGACAGAAGATACGCAGTATTTT. Its translation is CASRRTEDTQYF. The variable domain in full, completed from reference TRBV2 and TRBJ2-3, reads EPEVTQTPSHQVTQMGQEVILRCVPISNHLYFYWYRQILGQKVEFLVSFYNNEISEKSEIFDDQFSVERPDGSNFTLKIRSTKLEDSAMYFCASRRTEDTQYFGPGTRLTVL.